This T cell receptor beta chain was obtained from a study of T cell repertoires in cytomegalovirus infection (dated by TCRdb to between 2017 and 2020). Background for the entire study: Because public TCR beta signatures pointed to carriage of CMV infection together with the matching HLA type, the HLA type of each donor mattered for the analysis. What the study reported, not specific to this receptor: Carriers of CMV infection plus the relevant HLA type were discriminated by the cumulative frequency of public TCR beta family members in the study cohort and in an independent roughly 380-donor cohort. The ex vivo response was dominated by HLA-C-restricted CMV-specific TCR beta clonotypes, and the single most frequent clonotype in two of eight donors was supplied by these HLA-C-restricted clonotypes.

The germline V gene (reference sequence) specifies SEHNR as CDR1 and FQNEAQ as CDR2. From V the trimming removes 5 bases and from J it removes 8 bases, while the gene matches leave 15 bases of the junction unaccounted for. Spanning cysteine to phenylalanine, the CDR3 consists of 16 amino acids. The only DNA kept is the CDR3, 48 bases in frame from the first base. Data came from an Illumina HiSeq 1500. TCRdb cleaned the public reads at Q25 with fastp, built clones with MiXCR and kept in-frame beta chains. Duplicate CDR3 protein sequences are folded into a single record with the most common DNA and genes. This sample lists approximately 400,000 distinct CDR3 sequences; roughly 30% were detected once. The top ten hold approximately 14% of the sample. This clonotype was observed at least ten times. Its target antigen remains unknown. No quality values exist for individual bases; no much larger clone is one base distant.

The sequenced sample consisted of PBMCs. The TCR sequence derives from a human donor in good health (CMV status not recorded). Some clones in this sample may be carry-over from other donors' samples. Here the chain combines TRBV7-9 and TRBJ2-1, and TRBD2 aligns with 7 junction nucleotides. The encoded CDR3 is CASSPLRDGGSHEQFF. In nucleotides, the sequence is TGTGCCAGCAGCCCATTACGGGACGGGGGGTCCCATGAGCAGTTCTTC.